Included here is one T cell receptor beta chain sequence, with context. It lacks a known antigen. Base-call qualities are not available, and no considerably larger clone is one nucleotide away. The donors were some 36 Caucasian individuals from Russia, aged 6 to 90 years, who were systemically healthy. Each donor gave 8 to 10 milliliters of peripheral blood, drawn into EDTA-treated Vacutainer tubes. Ficoll-Paque density-gradient centrifugation was used to isolate PBMCs, with at least 6.5 million per sample. Total RNA was extracted from PBMCs with Trizol reagent, with at least 6 micrograms obtained per sample. Naive CD45RAhigh/CD27high T cell percentages were measured by flow cytometry on a PBMC aliquot from every donor. V and J lose 4 bases and 2 bases, and a span of 9 bases separates them. Sequences SGHRS (CDR1) and YFSETQ (CDR2) are obtained from the germline V gene. The CDR3 measures 13 amino acids from cysteine to phenylalanine. The only DNA kept is the CDR3, 39 bases in frame from the first base.

The data were obtained in a study of blood T cells in healthy people across ages (dated by TCRdb to the mid-2010s). Concerning the study at large: In model experiments, roughly one uniquely barcoded TCR beta cDNA molecule per two T cells was captured by template switching. Using deep sequencing normalized with unique cDNA molecular identifiers, the study measured how TCR beta repertoire diversity changes with age. Four age groups were formed from the donors: young (average about 16 years), middle-aged (around 37), aged (roughly 58) and long-lived (approximately 78). To avoid experimental bias, donors of different ages were randomly spread across the sequencing lanes. The study analyzed two additional independent replicas of 1 million unique cDNA reads from the same blood draw for two donors, one aged 18 to 29 and one aged 80 or older. Results the study describes overall, beyond this receptor: A strong correlation was found between observed TCR beta diversity and the percentage of naive T cells measured by flow cytometry. Total diversity estimates from one million sequenced T cells were considered lower bounds and underestimates. As age increased, observed TCR beta diversity per million T cells dropped in a roughly linear way, and a significant reduction was already evident by age roughly 36. Compared with the aged group, the long-lived group had more naive CD4+ T cells, fewer expanded clones and increased TCR diversity, suggesting age selection. Because donor CMV infection status was unknown, age-related changes in expanded clonotypes were potentially confounded. Conclusive comparison of naive and antigen-experienced compartments was prevented by the profiling of bulk unsorted PBMCs.

Library prep was done by 5' RACE. TCRdb names Illumina HiSeq 2500 as the instrument used. The second PCR ran for about 6 to 12 cycles and used a J-beta primer mix along with a sample-barcoded 5' primer. Each TCR beta cDNA molecule received a unique molecular identifier from a template-switch 5' adaptor carrying 12 random nucleotides. Each sample yielded at least 3 million CDR3-containing paired-end reads. First-strand cDNA synthesis was performed from all RNA using the Mint cDNA synthesis kit, with priming by a TRBC-specific oligonucleotide. Following uracil-DNA glycosylase treatment, a first 18-cycle PCR with universal primers M1SS and BC2_uni_R was performed on all cDNA. The source study handled its data this way. For normalization, 1 million high-quality reads were randomly selected from each sample, with every read carrying a distinct molecular identifier. Reads sharing molecular identifiers were discarded rather than binned into consensus sequences. CDR3 identification, clonotype clustering and error correction used MiTCR with a Q25 quality threshold and the strictest error-elimination algorithm. Lower-bound total TCR beta diversity was estimated with a nonparametric unseen species model using Euler transformation. The public sequencing data were trimmed at Q25 with fastp and processed into clonotypes with MiXCR by TCRdb, which kept only in-frame beta chains. Each CDR3 protein appears once, grouped with its most common genes and DNA. The V and J calls here are based on TCRdb, not the publication. Counted in this sample were roughly 1,500,000 distinct CDR3 sequences; roughly 32% of them appeared once. Clones ranked in the top ten supply approximately 11% of the sample.

Recombination connected TRBV5-1 to TRBJ1-1, with no reliable assignment of the D segment. This receptor was taken from a woman in her twenties or thirties in good health. Sample: blood. The sequenced DNA is TGCGCCAGCAGCACGACAATAAACACTGAAGCTTTCTTT. Its translation reads: CASSTTINTEAFF.